This record looks at one TCR beta chain sequence and its context. These data belong to a study of T cells in Graves' hyperthyroidism and ophthalmopathy. The TCR beta CDR3 regions underwent amplification using RNA transcripts as the source. First-round RT-PCR with HTBI primers amplified the TCR CDR3 region. TCRdb passed the multiplex PCR reads through MiXCR, listing each CDR3 protein once. Of about 640,000 distinct CDR3 sequences listed, around 21% are singletons. The CDR3 spans 12 residues. Germline CDR1 and CDR2: SGHDT and YYEEEE. Trimming cost V 4 bases and J 7 bases, with 11 bases left between them.

Material for sequencing was blood. V gene TRBV5-6 combines with J gene TRBJ2-5; D gene ambiguous. This sequence was found in a man aged 25 to 45 with Graves' ophthalmopathy. The CDR3 bases are TGTGCCAGCAGCCCCGGTATGGGGACCCAGTACTTC. Protein product: CASSPGMGTQYF.